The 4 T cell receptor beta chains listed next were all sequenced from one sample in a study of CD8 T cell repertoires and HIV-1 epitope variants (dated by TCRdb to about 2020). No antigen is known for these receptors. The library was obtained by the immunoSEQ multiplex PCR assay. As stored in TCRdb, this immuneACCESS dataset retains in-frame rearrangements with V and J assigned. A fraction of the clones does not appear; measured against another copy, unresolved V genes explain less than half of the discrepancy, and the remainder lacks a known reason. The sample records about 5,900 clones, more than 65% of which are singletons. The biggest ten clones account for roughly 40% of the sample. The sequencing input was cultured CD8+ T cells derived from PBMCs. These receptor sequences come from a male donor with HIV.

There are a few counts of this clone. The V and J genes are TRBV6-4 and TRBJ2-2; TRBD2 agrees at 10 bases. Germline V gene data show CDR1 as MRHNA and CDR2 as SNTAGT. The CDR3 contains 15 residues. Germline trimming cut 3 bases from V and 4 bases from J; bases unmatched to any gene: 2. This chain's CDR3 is CASSELAGSTGELFF. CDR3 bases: TGTGCCAGCAGTGAACTAGCGGGATCCACCGGGGAGCTGTTTTTT.

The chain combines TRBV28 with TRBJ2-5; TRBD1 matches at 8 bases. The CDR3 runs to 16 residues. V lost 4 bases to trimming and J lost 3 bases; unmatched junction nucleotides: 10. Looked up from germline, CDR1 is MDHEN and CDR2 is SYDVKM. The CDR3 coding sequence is TGTGCCAGCAGTTCCCCGGGACAGGAGAGTAAAGAGACCCAGTACTTC. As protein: CASSSPGQESKETQYF.

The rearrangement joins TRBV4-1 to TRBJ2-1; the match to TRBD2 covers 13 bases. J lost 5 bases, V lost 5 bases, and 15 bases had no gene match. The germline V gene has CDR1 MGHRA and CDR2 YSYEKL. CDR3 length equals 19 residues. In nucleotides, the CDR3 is TGCGCCAGCAGCTTACGACCCATGAGAGGACTAGCGGGGGACAATGAGCAGTTCTTC. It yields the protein CASSLRPMRGLAGDNEQFF.

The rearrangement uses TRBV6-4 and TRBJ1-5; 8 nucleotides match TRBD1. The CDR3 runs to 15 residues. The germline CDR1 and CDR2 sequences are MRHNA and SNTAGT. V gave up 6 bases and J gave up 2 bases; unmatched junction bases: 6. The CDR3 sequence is CASRALGQGNQPQHF. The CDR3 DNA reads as TGTGCCAGCAGAGCCCTGGGACAGGGCAATCAGCCCCAGCATTTT.